The rows below give T cell receptor beta chains drawn from one sample of a study of vaccination and CD4 T cells after COVID-19. Each CDR3 protein gets one entry after TCRdb re-called the PCR reads with MiXCR. The table has about 13,000 distinct CDR3 sequences, 45% to 65% seen once. Antigen specificity for these receptors is unknown. The sequenced material came from CD4+ T cells from blood, cultured in vitro. Source of these receptors: a human donor who had recovered from COVID-19. CDR3s include the opening cysteine and the closing phenylalanine or tryptophan. The D gene is left open where the match is weak. Clone size is stated in some rows and not others, as once, few, many or a class when expanded.

v_gene	abundance	d_gene	j_gene	len	CDR3aa	CDR3nt
TRBV20-1	.	TRBD2	TRBJ2-3	15	CSASRLADTTDTQYF	TGCAGTGCTAGTCGGCTAGCGGACACCACAGATACGCAGTATTTT
TRBV6-2/TRBV6-3	few	.	TRBJ1-2	14	CASTSTGRLRGYTF	TGTGCCAGCACCTCTACCGGCAGGCTTCGGGGCTACACCTTC
TRBV7-5	few	.	TRBJ1-6	17	CISVPEVGTVGNSPLHF	.
TRBV29-1	few	TRBD1	TRBJ1-2	15	CSVEASGTGGSGYTF	TGCAGCGTTGAAGCATCCGGGACAGGGGGTTCTGGCTACACCTTC
TRBV7-9	.	TRBD1	TRBJ2-5	16	CASSLADRGLWETQYF	TGTGCCAGCAGCTTAGCCGACAGGGGCCTTTGGGAGACCCAGTACTTC
TRBV20-1	.	.	TRBJ2-3	12	CSALADWDTQYF	TGCAGTGCATTGGCGGACTGGGATACGCAGTATTTT
TRBV4-2	.	.	TRBJ1-6	17	CASSQGSSSSYNSPLHF	TGTGCCAGCAGCCAAGGATCTAGTAGCTCCTATAATTCACCCCTCCACTTT
TRBV11-3	.	.	TRBJ1-6	17	CASRGQCSSTYNSPLHF	TGTGCCAGCAGGGGGCAGTGCTCATCTACTTATAATTCACCCCTCCACTTT
TRBV7-2	.	TRBD2	TRBJ2-7	15	CASSRGLANSYEQYF	TGTGCCAGCAGCCGAGGACTAGCGAACTCCTACGAGCAGTACTTC
TRBV20-1	large	TRBD1	TRBJ2-1	15	CSARMTGDVGNEQFF	TGCAGTGCTAGGATGACAGGGGATGTTGGCAATGAGCAGTTCTTC
TRBV18	.	TRBD1	TRBJ2-5	17	CASSRLRQGADQETQYF	TGTGCCAGCTCACGTCTCCGCCAGGGGGCAGACCAAGAGACCCAGTACTTC